This note documents a single TCR beta chain sequence. Its antigen is still unknown. CD4+ cells were split into CD45RA+ naive and CD45RA-negative memory subsets. Evenly divided among several immunoSEQ plates was the genomic DNA of each subset. TCRdb keeps only in-frame clones here, not all; method: immunoSEQ multiplex PCR. The sample has 600,000 to 750,000 clones, 55% to 80% seen once. This sample is drawn from a study of shared clonotypes between healthy human individuals. Study summary: Those who served as donors were two women and a few men between the ages of 18 and 49.

V gave up 5 bases and J gave up 10 bases, with 17 bases separating them. Germline lookup yields CDR1 SGHNT and CDR2 YENEEA. The CDR3 contains 14 residues. Findings and caveats of the study: Memory subsets generally showed smaller estimated richness than naive subsets did.

The sample consisted of memory CD4+ T cells sorted from blood. Subset in this sample: CD45RA-negative fraction. The TCR comes from a woman aged 25 to 39 in good health. V and J are TRBV11-3 and TRBJ1-4; D might be TRBD1 (5 bases). The CDR3 nucleotides read TGTGCCAGCAGCGTTCATGCGGGGGTGGGAAAACTGTTTTTT. Its protein is CASSVHAGVGKLFF.